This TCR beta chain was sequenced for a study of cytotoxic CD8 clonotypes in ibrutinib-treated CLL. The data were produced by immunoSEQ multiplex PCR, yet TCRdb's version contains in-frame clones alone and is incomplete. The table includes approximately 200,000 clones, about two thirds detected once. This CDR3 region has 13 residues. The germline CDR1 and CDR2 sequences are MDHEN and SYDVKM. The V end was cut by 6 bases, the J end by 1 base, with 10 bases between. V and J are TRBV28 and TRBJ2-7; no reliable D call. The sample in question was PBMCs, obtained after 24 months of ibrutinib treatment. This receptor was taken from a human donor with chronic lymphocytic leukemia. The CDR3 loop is CASSRTISYEQYF. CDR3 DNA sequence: TGTGCCAGCAGCAGGACCATATCCTACGAGCAGTACTTC. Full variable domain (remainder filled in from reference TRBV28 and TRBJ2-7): DVKVTQSSRYLVKRTGEKVFLECVQDMDHENMFWYRQDPGLGLRLIYFSYDVKMKEKGDIPEGYSVSREKKERFSLILESASTNQTSMYLCASSRTISYEQYFGPGTRLTVT.